Sequencing of this T cell receptor beta chain was carried out in a study of cytomegalovirus exposure and HLA in healthy donors (dated by TCRdb to the late 2010s). Some background on the complete study: In an earlier analysis of approximately 500 of the donors, around 290 Gb of sequence data and just under 120 million unique TCR beta sequences from roughly 180 million T cells were reported. The study used immunosequencing to profile the T cell repertoires of approximately 690 subjects and linked those repertoires to cytomegalovirus serostatus. In a later genetic analysis, genome-wide SNP genotypes for about 65% of the roughly 700 donors were used, and that subset was treated as a discovery cohort. In a later analysis, previously published TCR beta repertoires from about 670 donors were re-analyzed and high-resolution HLA genotyping was added so that TCR occurrence patterns could be studied. All discovery cohort repertoires had been generated using a single sequencing platform. Typing coverage varied by locus: about 620-640 donors for A, B, C, DRB1 and DQB1; some 520 for DQA1; more than 600 for DPA1; more than 450 for DPB1. Besides the first cohort of under 700 subjects, a separate validation cohort made up of some 110 different subjects was used. On average, 235,054 unique TCR beta nucleotide sequences were sequenced per donor among several hundred genotyped donors of the cohort, with about 17% of those sequences being non-productive. Both class I and class II loci were covered by HLA typing, at four-digit resolution. Because of strong linkage in the cohort, four or five DR-DQ haplotypes were treated as single units for association and clustering. Alongside the repertoire data, information on donor age, sex, ethnicity and CMV serostatus was compiled. Rather than drawing on any new phenotypic data, the later analysis identified candidate immune exposures from TCR beta sequences and the way those sequences occurred across donors. To decide whether each TCR beta V gene segment behaved as functional or pseudogenic, an earlier analysis of over 500 of the donors relied on high-throughput TCR beta sequencing. To predict cytomegalovirus infection status, the study brought together high-throughput TCR immunosequencing, statistical association of individual TCRs with disease status, and machine learning. The aim of the study was to test whether cataloging public T cell receptors could identify signatures of past pathogen exposure. Of the approximately 370 genotyped donors, 81% were placed in the genetic ancestry cluster associated with self-reported Caucasian donors. Around 320 gigabases of sequencing data and tens of millions of unique TCR sequences were included in an early release covering about 620 HLA-typed donors.

Compared with germline, V lacks 5 bases and J lacks 3 bases; bases without a gene match: 15. CDR1 and CDR2 are drawn from the germline V gene: SGHRS, YFSETQ. The CDR3 runs 17 amino acids, cysteine and phenylalanine included. Only CDR3 DNA remains: 51 bases, in frame from the first base. For this clone: The clone's antigen remains unknown. Base qualities were left out, and no much larger clone turns up one base away.

On the study overall, not on this receptor specifically: According to a later analysis, parvovirus B19, influenza, CMV and Epstein-Barr virus appeared linked to several top co-occurrence clusters. In an earlier analysis of around 500 of the donors, most TCR beta V segments appeared in productive rearrangements about 87% or about 30% of the time, broadly matching IMGT annotations. This cohort had only TCR beta chains sequenced, and the lack of alpha or paired-chain data limited which features could be detected. Because counts were too low, approximately 15 rarely observed V segments, including chromosome 9 orphons, were excluded from the earlier analysis of 587 of the donors. The only immune exposure information available for the cohort was CMV serostatus. At a false discovery rate of 0.05, a later analysis linked about 16,000 TCR beta sequences to specific HLA alleles. In a later analysis, HLA-associated TCR beta chains showed more clonal expansion and lower generation probabilities than non-associated chains that were equally common. Cytomegalovirus status was reported to be diagnosed by the classifier with high specificity and sensitivity in both the original and validation cohorts. Linkage disequilibrium might explain the correlated functional status among segregating V segments, but an unknown experimental factor could not be excluded. In a later genetic analysis, fewer N-insertions in productive TCRs were reported among donors in an Asian-associated ancestry cluster than the 666-donor mean. According to a later analysis, most CMV-associated TCR beta chains appeared to be HLA-restricted, and the HLA associations seemed to be driven largely by CMV exposure. Roughly uniform sequencing depth across donors was assumed in presence/absence analyses, although this assumption may not hold. The authors suggested that the approach could potentially be extended to other disease states and immunological phenotypes. Because HLA typing was unavailable for some donors at each locus, only the typed subset was used in association tests. A cluster of highly shared sequence variants was judged likely to be a technical artifact of the sequencing pipeline. A further reported finding was that TCR beta sequences accurately predicted the HLA-A and HLA-B alleles for most subjects in the first cohort. In the study, some 180 TCR beta chains were listed as associated with cytomegalovirus. The 87-base-pair reads could not distinguish some IMGT-functional V segments, including TRBV6-2 and TRBV6-3, so those segments were excluded. An association between a missense DCLRE1C variant and V-gene and J-gene trimming of TCR beta chains was found in a later genetic analysis and replicated in an independent cohort. While some public TCRs were present in many individuals, most TCR sequences turned up only very rarely across donors. According to a later analysis, TCR association rates differed among HLA loci, with DRB1 alleles showing the most associated TCRs and HLA-C alleles showing the fewest. Strong co-occurrence of HLA alleles, especially DR and DQ, made assigning TCR associations to individual alleles difficult. Three of the identified cytomegalovirus-associated TCR beta chains were confirmed in vitro to be specific for cytomegalovirus antigens.

The cohort comprised 550 to 700 healthy bone marrow donors. Cohort members were all nominally healthy when sampled, although unrecorded immune exposures were likely present. The donor was CMV seropositive and was included in the group of approximately 310 seropositive cohort members. A peripheral blood sample was provided by each donor, and peripheral blood mononuclear cells were used for TCR beta sequencing. The Qiagen DNeasy Blood Extraction Kit was used to extract genomic DNA from the blood cell samples. The library was generated by the immunoSEQ multiplex PCR assay. For the multiplex PCR, a mixture combining 60 forward primers for TCR Vbeta segments and 13 reverse primers for TCR Jbeta segments was used. A multiplex PCR assay on genomic DNA amplified the CDR3 region of rearranged TCR beta genes. The Illumina HiSeq System was used to sequence the amplified TCR beta libraries as 87-base-pair reads. The study's own analysis went as follows. A later analysis tallied roughly 76 million unique TCR beta chains across the 700 or so repertoires, and about 12 million of those chains were shared by two or more donors. Raw reads were error-corrected and collapsed into unique sequences by a nearest-neighbor algorithm in which closely related sequences were merged to remove PCR and sequencing errors. CDR3 sequences were aligned to IMGT reference sequences to assign V, D and J gene segments. Each retained sequence needed at least a six-nucleotide match to both a V gene segment and a J gene segment. A rearrangement counted as productive if the CDR3 had no stop codons and remained in frame with V and J, and every other rearrangement counted as non-productive. Following IMGT convention, CDR3 was defined as the stretch from the second conserved V-encoded cysteine up to the conserved J-encoded phenylalanine. The earlier analysis of 587 of the donors excluded sequences that lacked an unambiguous match to a single V gene segment. In an earlier analysis of more than 500 of the donors, a V segment was called functional when productive rearrangements were above 56.7%, and segregating when the standard deviation between donors exceeded 5%. A statistical classification framework was developed to diagnose cytomegalovirus status using the catalog of TCR beta chain sequences. A later analysis assigned V and J genes by comparing TCR nucleotide sequences with IMGT/GENE-DB human TR gene sequences. In a later analysis, CDR3 sequences and most-parsimonious VDJ recombination scenarios were assigned using the TCRdist pipeline. In a later analysis, each TCR beta chain was defined by its CDR3 amino acid sequence together with its V-gene family, and reads lacking a unique V-gene family were excluded. To address suspected cross-contamination and a sequencing artifact, a later analysis removed 592 highly shared, low-generation-probability nucleotide sequences. For each public chain, a later analysis derived a clonal expansion index from normalized ranks of inferred template counts within each repertoire. In a later analysis, generation probabilities were computed using a VDJ recombination model fitted to out-of-frame rearrangements, and the results were checked against IGoR. In a later analysis, hypergeometric tests were used to score TCR-TCR, TCR-HLA and TCR-CMV co-occurrence, with a repertoire-size bias correction applied to TCR pairs. To estimate false discovery rates, a later analysis permuted the HLA or CMV assignments 20 times. In a later analysis, co-occurring TCRs were grouped with DBSCAN, and TCRdist sequence similarity was added when clustering was performed within HLA-allele-positive subsets. Repertoires with fewer than 30,000 or more than 120,000 public chains were left out of co-occurrence clustering, as were a handful of repertoires with anomalous nucleotide sharing. This immuneACCESS table, as held by TCRdb, lists in-frame sequences with V and J called but not all clones. Of the missing ones, under half trace to an unresolved V gene in checked studies; the others have no known cause. V and J calls and clone size are copied from that table; D and trimming were computed from the DNA. The sample table shows under 120,000 clones, and about 70% are seen once. Roughly 2.6% of the sample belongs to the ten largest clones.

The chain was built from TRBV5-1 and TRBJ2-3; 7 junctional bases match TRBD1. Specimen: PBMCs. The clonotype was recovered from a man aged 45 to 65 in good health and CMV-seropositive. The DNA is as follows: TGCGCCAGCAGTTTGCCCACCCCGGGACAGCTGACAGATACGCAGTATTTT. It translates to CASSLPTPGQLTDTQYF.